This TCR beta chain derives from a study of OX40 agonist ivuxolimab in advanced cancers. Background for the entire study: Ivuxolimab was an agonistic, fully human IgG2 monoclonal antibody directed against OX40 (CD134), a costimulatory receptor. The point of sequencing TCRbeta in the periphery was to test whether ivuxolimab changed TCR sequence diversity and drove clonal T-cell expansion. Partial responses occurred in three dose-escalation patients, of whom one had hepatocellular carcinoma and two had cutaneous melanoma. Intravenous ivuxolimab was administered to patients every 2 weeks at six dose levels: 0.01, 0.1, 0.3, 1.5, 3 and 10 mg/kg. The paper covers the monotherapy dose-escalation part of the phase I ivuxolimab trial, which included N of about 50 patients. A male proportion of 70% to 90% and a mean age of 60 years, ranging from 23 to 79, were recorded for the dose-escalation cohort. Prior anti-PD-1, anti-PD-L1 or anti-CTLA-4 therapy was permitted, and checkpoint inhibitors had been received by around 40% of dose-escalation patients. Of the roughly 50 dose-escalation patients, hepatocellular carcinoma was present in around 20, melanoma in approximately 15, renal cell carcinoma in 9 and head and neck cancer in 9. Points the paper makes about the study in general: Low levels of normalized T-cell clonal expansion were also seen in some patients who did not respond. After ivuxolimab, more expanded clones were found on average in CD8+ T cells than in CD4+ T cells. In partial responders in the 0.1-3.0 mg/kg groups, normalized peripheral clonal expansion was found to be among the lowest, especially among CD8+ T cells. At doses of 0.1 to 3.0 mg/kg, clonal expansion of both CD4+ and CD8+ T cells in blood was seen between baseline and week 6. The antigen specificity of the clonally expanded peripheral T cells was not determined.

For sequencing of the TCRbeta CDR3 region, genomic DNA was extracted from the sorted cells. The immunoSEQ Assay was used to sequence the TCRbeta CDR3 regions. TCRdb holds this immuneACCESS table with in-frame rearrangements only. Some clones are missing; in checked studies, unresolved V genes explain under half, and the rest has no known cause. The sample has around 60,000 clones on record, around 90% of them singletons. Approximately 16% of the sample belongs to the ten largest clones. The table lists this clone with a few counts. Its antigen target is currently unknown. The sample holds no much larger clone one base away, and base qualities are not on file. The trial excluded patients who had a history of autoimmune disease or who were on systemic immunosuppression. Peripheral blood for TCR sequencing was collected from all dose cohorts at baseline, on cycle 4 day 1, and on cycle 7 day 1. The samples were taken from a phase I, first-in-human, multicenter, open-label dose-escalation trial of ivuxolimab. Adults with locally advanced or metastatic head and neck squamous cell, hepatocellular, melanoma or renal cell carcinoma were enrolled in the trial. Before TCR sequencing, CD4+ and CD8+ T cells were separately sorted from peripheral blood.

The CDR3 numbers 14 residues from cysteine through phenylalanine. The sequence is cut down to CDR3 DNA, 42 bases in frame from base 1. For this chain, trimming is 5 bases at the V end and 2 bases at the J end, and the number of junction bases without a gene match is 5. CDR1 and CDR2 (MNHNY, SVGAGI) derive from the germline V gene (reference sequence). The TCR was taken from an adult with an advanced solid tumor such as melanoma, head and neck, liver or kidney cancer. In this chain, TRBV6-6 is recombined with TRBJ2-5; 7 junctional bases match TRBD1. The source material was CD4+ or CD8+ T cells sorted from blood, sampled in a trial of the OX40 agonist ivuxolimab. The CDR3 region has the sequence CASSLGTAQETQYF. The sequenced DNA: TGTGCCAGCAGTCTAGGGACAGCACAAGAGACCCAGTACTTC.